The 21 T cell receptor beta chains given below trace back to one sample, sequenced in a study of blood T cell repertoires in COVID-19. Libraries were prepared by immunoSEQ multiplex PCR; TCRdb keeps only in-frame clonotypes and omits some of them. The sample lists some 64,000 clones, around 73% seen once, with about 20% in the top ten. The material sequenced was peripheral blood. The receptors were sampled from a man older than 75 with active or convalescent COVID-19.

The J gene is TRBJ2-5, the V gene TRBV3-1 (or the pseudogene TRBV3-2); TRBD2 might be the D (6 bases). Germline V gene sequence: CDR1 LGHDT, CDR2 YNNKEL (reference sequence). The CDR3 is made up of 15 amino acids. Trimming removed 1 base at V and 7 bases at J, with 16 bases between. This chain's CDR3 is CASSQVSGEETTQYF. CDR3 coding DNA: TGTGCCAGCAGCCAAGTCAGTGGGGAGGAGACGACCCAGTACTTC.

A few counts support this clone. This chain uses TRBV4-1 with TRBJ2-7, with 8 nucleotides matching TRBD1. V shed 5 bases, J shed 7 bases, and the junction held 7 bases outside the gene matches. The CDR3 is 13 amino acids. The germline CDR1 and CDR2 sequences are MGHRA and YSYEKL. DNA of the CDR3: TGCGCCAGCAGCTACAGGGGGGATCAAGAGCAGTACTTC. This codes for CASSYRGDQEQYF.

In DNA form, the CDR3 reads TGTGCCAGCAGTCCTCACAACTCCTACGAGCAGTACTTC. Its protein is CASSPHNSYEQYF. The rearrangement links TRBV12-3 or TRBV12-4 to TRBJ2-7, with D unresolved. CDR3 length equals 13 residues. The germline V and J ends were trimmed by 5 bases and 0 bases, with 8 bases remaining between them.

This clone was seen a handful of times. The V call is TRBV28, the J call TRBJ1-2; D is possibly TRBD1 (5 bases). Between the trimmed V and J ends, which lost 11 bases and 4 bases, there was a span of 14 bases. The CDR3 has 12 amino acids. Looked up from germline, CDR1 is MDHEN and CDR2 is SYDVKM. The CDR3 nucleotides are TGTGCCGCACAGGTGGAGGGCTATGGCTACACCTTC. Its translation: CAAQVEGYGYTF.

This rearrangement joins TRBV4-2 to TRBJ2-6; 10 nucleotides line up with TRBD1. The CDR3 sequence is 18 residues long. J gave up 2 bases and V 0 bases, and 4 bases lay outside the gene matches. Germline V CDR1 and CDR2: LGHNA, YNFKEQ. The CDR3 nucleotides read TGTGCCAGCAGCCAAGATTGGGGGACAGGGGCTGGGGCCAACGTCCTGACTTTC. Protein sequence: CASSQDWGTGAGANVLTF.

The chain employs TRBV18 and TRBJ1-1, with D perhaps matching TRBD1 (6 bases). The CDR3 loop spans 13 amino acids. Per germline, CDR1 KGHSH and CDR2 LQKENI. V was clipped by 5 bases and J by 3 bases, with 10 bases between them. CDR3 region: CASSTAGDTEAFF. The CDR3 coding sequence is TGTGCCAGCTCAACCGCAGGGGACACTGAAGCTTTCTTT.

This clone has only a few counts. V usage is TRBV12-3 or TRBV12-4 and J usage is TRBJ2-3, with a possible D match to TRBD2 (5 bases). V shed 3 bases and J shed 5 bases, with 9 bases lying between them. This CDR3 region has 13 residues. Here the CDR3 reads CASSLGSEDTQYF. In DNA form, the CDR3 reads TGTGCCAGCAGTTTGGGGAGCGAAGATACGCAGTATTTT.

This clone was observed a few times. This chain links TRBV2 with TRBJ2-7, with TRBD2 as a possible D gene (6 bases). V lost 4 bases to trimming and J lost 2 bases, with 18 bases between them. CDR1 SNHLY and CDR2 FYNNEI come from the germline V gene. This CDR3 comprises 16 residues. The CDR3 here is CASSAEGGGNPYEQYF. Here the CDR3 DNA reads TGTGCCAGCAGTGCGGAGGGTGGGGGGAATCCCTACGAGCAGTACTTC.

V and J are TRBV28 and TRBJ1-5; D is unclear. CDR1 and CDR2 from the germline V gene are MDHEN and SYDVKM. Trimming cost V 5 bases and J 4 bases, with 12 bases left between them. CDR3 length: 14 amino acids. The CDR3: CASSTAGGNQPQHF. For the CDR3, the DNA is TGTGCCAGCAGTACGGCAGGAGGAAATCAGCCCCAGCATTTT.

This clone has only a few counts. This chain links TRBV7-8 with TRBJ2-3, with 9 bases fitting TRBD2. The length of the CDR3 is 18 residues. The V gene end was trimmed by 3 bases and the J gene end by 4 bases; junction bases not matched to a gene: 14. Germline lookup yields CDR1 SGHVS and CDR2 FQNEAQ. CDR3 sequence: CASSFALAGPTTSDTQYF. The CDR3 DNA follows: TGTGCCAGCAGCTTTGCGCTAGCGGGGCCCACCACCTCAGATACGCAGTATTTT.

The J gene is TRBJ2-5, the V gene TRBV6-5, with 11 positions matching TRBD2. V dropped 6 bases and J dropped 2; count of bases not matched to a gene: 5. CDR1 is MNHEY, CDR2 SVGAGI, per germline. The CDR3 covers 15 residues. The CDR3 reads CASRMTSGKQETQYF. CDR3 in DNA: TGTGCCAGCAGGATGACTAGCGGGAAGCAAGAGACCCAGTACTTC.

The chain carries TRBV6-5 and TRBJ2-5; 10 bases match TRBD2. The J segment lost 5 bases and the V segment lost 7 bases, leaving 10 bases of the junction unmatched. The CDR3 is 15 amino acids. Germline lookup yields CDR1 MNHEY and CDR2 SVGAGI. In nucleotides, the CDR3 is TGTGCCAGCAAGGCTAGCGGGAGAGATGGGGAGACCCAGTACTTC. It is translated as CASKASGRDGETQYF.

The chain employs TRBV2 and TRBJ2-3; 12 bases fit TRBD2. Germline V lookup: CDR1 SNHLY, CDR2 FYNNEI. CDR3 length: 17 amino acids. V shed 6 bases and J 1 base; nucleotides not matched to a gene: 8. The CDR3 region is CASRRWTSGVGTDTQYF. CDR3 sequence (DNA): TGTGCCAGCAGGAGATGGACTAGCGGGGTTGGCACAGATACGCAGTATTTT.

The genes are TRBV6-6 and TRBJ2-5; TRBD2 matches 9 bases. The CDR3 sequence is 13 residues long. The trim removed 6 bases at V and 2 bases at J, leaving 1 base unmatched. Per the germline V gene, CDR1 is MNHNY and CDR2 is SVGAGI (reference sequence). CDR3 DNA sequence: TGTGCCAGCAGGGCGGGAGGGCAAGAGACCCAGTACTTC. Translating gives CASRAGGQETQYF.

The V call is TRBV2, the J call TRBJ1-5; 9 bases align to TRBD1. Germline trimming cut 6 bases from V and 6 bases from J; bases unmatched to any gene: 6. Germline-derived CDR1 and CDR2 are SNHLY and FYNNEI. This CDR3 has 14 residues. The CDR3 reads CASSETGGFQPQHF. The CDR3 region has the DNA TGTGCCAGCAGCGAGACAGGGGGATTTCAGCCCCAGCATTTT.

The chain's CDR3 is CASSPSGTRETQYF. CDR3 DNA sequence: TGTGCCAGCAGCCCTTCCGGGACTCGAGAGACCCAGTACTTC. V gene TRBV3-1 (or the pseudogene TRBV3-2) combines with J gene TRBJ2-5, with D tentatively TRBD2 (6 bases). Germline V gives CDR1 LGHDT, CDR2 YNNKEL (reference sequence). V lost 4 bases and J lost 4, with 13 bases in between. The CDR3 loop spans 14 amino acids.

The genes are TRBV9 and TRBJ2-5; D remains unclear. The CDR3 consists of 15 residues. The germline V and J ends were trimmed by 4 bases and 5 bases, with 18 bases remaining between them. Germline assignment: CDR1 SGDLS and CDR2 YYNGEE. The CDR3, as DNA: TGTGCCAGCAGCCCAGTGGGCAGTTCCGTGGAGACCCAGTACTTC. It yields the protein CASSPVGSSVETQYF.

Of note for this clone: A single base separates this from a much larger clone, so it may be a read error. The chain combines TRBV6-6 with TRBJ1-1, with D unresolved. This CDR3 is built from 13 residues. From germline, CDR1 is MNHNY and CDR2 SVGAGI (reference sequence). Between the trimmed V and J ends, which lost 2 bases and 0 bases, there was a span of 4 bases. CDR3 bases: TGTGCCAGCAGTTACGCGATGAACACTGAAGCTTTCTTT. This sequence encodes CASSYAMNTEAFF.

The rearrangement uses TRBV5-1 and TRBJ1-1; 10 nucleotides line up with TRBD1. V shed 0 bases and J 5 bases; nucleotides not matched to a gene: 4. CDR1 and CDR2 (germline): SGHRS, YFSETQ. CDR3 length: 15 amino acids. This CDR3 is CASSLEGTGVTEAFF. The CDR3 nucleotides are TGCGCCAGCAGCTTGGAGGGGACAGGGGTGACTGAAGCTTTCTTT.

The chain employs TRBV19 and TRBJ1-3; 7 positions match TRBD1. Looked up from germline, CDR1 is LNHDA and CDR2 is SQIVND (reference sequence). This CDR3 region has 17 residues. V trimming: 2 bases; J trimming: 0 bases; junction bases outside the gene matches: 7. The CDR3 bases are TGTGCCAGTAGTATACCCAAACAGGGGAGCTCTGGAAACACCATATATTTT. Its translation is CASSIPKQGSSGNTIYF.

The chain carries TRBV5-1 and TRBJ1-2; 10 bases line up with TRBD1. Trimming took 5 bases from V and 5 from J; bases not matched to a gene: 6. CDR1 and CDR2 from the germline V gene are SGHRS and YFSETQ. The CDR3 totals 14 residues. CDR3 residues: CASRGGQGEYGYTF. Written as DNA, the CDR3 is TGCGCCAGCAGGGGCGGACAGGGGGAATATGGCTACACCTTC.